This TCR beta chain was retrieved from a study of control samples from healthy donors and cancer patients. Germline CDR1 SEHNR, CDR2 FQNEAQ (reference sequence). The CDR3 length is 12 residues. Trimming left V 1 base short and J 7 bases short, with 4 bases between. The method was immunoSEQ multiplex PCR; TCRdb's version includes in-frame clones alone and lacks a portion of them. This table has 95,000 to 100,000 clones, about 89% appearing once. The genes are TRBV7-9 and TRBJ1-4; D gene ambiguous. This clonotype was sampled from a man aged 25-45 years in good health. Sequencing was carried out using blood. The CDR3 loop reads CASSLGFEKLFF. CDR3 coding DNA: TGTGCCAGCAGCTTAGGCTTTGAAAAACTGTTTTTT.